The 2 T cell receptor beta chains in this list originate from one sample, sequenced in a study of shared clonotypes between healthy human individuals. The table came from immunoSEQ multiplex PCR; TCRdb's copy has only in-frame clones and leaves some out. The table has hundreds of thousands of clones, 85% to 95% seen once. Terminally differentiated effector memory CD45RA+ cells were excluded by CCR7 positive selection of CD45RO-negative cells. The sample consisted of naive CD8+ T cells sorted from blood. The receptors originated from a woman between 25 and 40 years old in good health.

The chain joins TRBV27 to TRBJ2-7; D possibly corresponds to TRBD1 (6 bases). Trimming removed 6 bases at V and 3 bases at J, with 15 bases between. This CDR3 comprises 14 residues. Germline V lookup: CDR1 MNHEY, CDR2 SMNVEV (reference sequence). CDR3 DNA sequence: TGTGCCAGCAGCCTCAGAACAGGGTTCTACGAGCAGTACTTC. Protein: CASSLRTGFYEQYF.

The rearrangement joins TRBV11-1 to TRBJ2-5; tentatively, D is TRBD1 (6 bases). With the DNA end fitting TRBJ2-7 better, the J assignment may be wrong. Germline V gene sequence: CDR1 SGHAT, CDR2 FQDESV (reference sequence). This CDR3 region has 12 residues. CDR3 region: CASEGHSYEQYF. The CDR3 DNA reads as TGTGCCAGCGAGGGACATTCCTACGAGCAGTACTTC.